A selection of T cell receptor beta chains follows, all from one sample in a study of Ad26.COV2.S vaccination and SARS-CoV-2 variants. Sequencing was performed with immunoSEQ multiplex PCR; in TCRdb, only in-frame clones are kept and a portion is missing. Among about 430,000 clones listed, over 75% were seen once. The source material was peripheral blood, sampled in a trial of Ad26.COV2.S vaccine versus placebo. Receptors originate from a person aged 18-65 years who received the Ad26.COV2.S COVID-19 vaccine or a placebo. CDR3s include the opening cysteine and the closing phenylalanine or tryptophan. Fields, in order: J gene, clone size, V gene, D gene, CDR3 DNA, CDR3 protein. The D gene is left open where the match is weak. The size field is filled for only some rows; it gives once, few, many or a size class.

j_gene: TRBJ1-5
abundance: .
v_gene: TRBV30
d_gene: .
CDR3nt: TGTGCCTGGAGTGGGGGGACGGACCAGCCCCAGCATTTT
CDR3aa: CAWSGGTDQPQHF

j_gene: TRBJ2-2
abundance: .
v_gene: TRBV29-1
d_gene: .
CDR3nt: TGCAGCGTTGAGTTCCGAATGACCGGGGAGCTGTTTTTT
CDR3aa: CSVEFRMTGELFF

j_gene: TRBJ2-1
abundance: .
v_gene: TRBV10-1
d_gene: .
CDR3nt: TGCGCCAGCAGTGAGTCGGGGATTCGGGGTGAGCAGTTCTTC
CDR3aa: CASSESGIRGEQFF

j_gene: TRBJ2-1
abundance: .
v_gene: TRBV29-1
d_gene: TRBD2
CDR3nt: TGCAGCGTCGTGGGCCCGACTAGCGGGAGGGTCTTCAATGAGCAGTTCTTC
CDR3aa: CSVVGPTSGRVFNEQFF

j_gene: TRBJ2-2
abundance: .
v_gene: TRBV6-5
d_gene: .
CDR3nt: TGTGCCAGCAGTTACTCAGGGGGTCTTGGCACCGGGGAGCTGTTTTTT
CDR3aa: CASSYSGGLGTGELFF

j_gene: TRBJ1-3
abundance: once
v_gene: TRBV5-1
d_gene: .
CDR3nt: TGCGCCAGCAGTTTGACCGGGGGCATCTCTGGAAACACCATATATTTT
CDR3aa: CASSLTGGISGNTIYF

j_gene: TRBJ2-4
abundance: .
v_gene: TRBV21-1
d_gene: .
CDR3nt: TGTGCCAGCCCCTCCGGTAAAAACATTCAGTACTTC
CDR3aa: CASPSGKNIQYF

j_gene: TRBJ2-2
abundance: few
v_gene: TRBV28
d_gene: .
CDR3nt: TGTGCCAGCAGTTCCCCAGGCCCCACCGGGGAGCTGTTTTTT
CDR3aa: CASSSPGPTGELFF

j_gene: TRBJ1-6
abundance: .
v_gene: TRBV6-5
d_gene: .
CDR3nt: TGTGCCAGCAGTTACAATTCCGGGACACGTAATTCACCCCTCCACTTT
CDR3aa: CASSYNSGTRNSPLHF

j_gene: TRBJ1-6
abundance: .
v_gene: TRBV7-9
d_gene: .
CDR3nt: TGTGCCAGCAGGGTCGGCCGACCTGATTCACCCCTCCACTTT
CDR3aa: CASRVGRPDSPLHF

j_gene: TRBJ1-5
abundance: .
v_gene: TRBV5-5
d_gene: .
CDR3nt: TGTGCCAGCAGCCCAGGGACATCTAGCAATCAGCCCCAGCATTTT
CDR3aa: CASSPGTSSNQPQHF

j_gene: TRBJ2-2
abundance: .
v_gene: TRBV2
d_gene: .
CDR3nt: TGTGCCAGTTTCGGGGGCTTCTACACCGGGGAGCTGTTTTTT
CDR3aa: CASFGGFYTGELFF

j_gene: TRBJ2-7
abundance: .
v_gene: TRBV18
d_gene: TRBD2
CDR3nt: TGTGCCAGCACCGCGCGGGAGAGGGCATACGAGCAGTACTTC
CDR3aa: CASTARERAYEQYF

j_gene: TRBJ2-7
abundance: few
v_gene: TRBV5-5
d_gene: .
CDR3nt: TGTGCCAGCGGGGTAGGCTCCTACGAGCAGTACTTC
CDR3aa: CASGVGSYEQYF

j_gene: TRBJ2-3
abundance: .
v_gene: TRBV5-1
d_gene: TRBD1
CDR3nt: TGCGCCAGCAGCTCGACAGGGAGCACAGATACGCAGTATTTT
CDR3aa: CASSSTGSTDTQYF

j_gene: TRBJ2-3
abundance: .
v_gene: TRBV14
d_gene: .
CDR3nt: TGTGCCAGCAGCCAAGAATGGCAAGGGGCAAGGTACACAGATACGCAGTATTTT
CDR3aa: CASSQEWQGARYTDTQYF

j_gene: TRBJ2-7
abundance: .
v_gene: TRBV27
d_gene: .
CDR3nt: TGTGCCAGCAGTTTACATGCAGGGGCCGAGCAGTACTTC
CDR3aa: CASSLHAGAEQYF

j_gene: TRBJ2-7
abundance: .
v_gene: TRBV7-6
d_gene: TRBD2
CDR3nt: TGTGCCAGCAGCTTAGGGACTAGCGGGACCTTTTCCTACGAGCAGTACTTC
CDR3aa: CASSLGTSGTFSYEQYF

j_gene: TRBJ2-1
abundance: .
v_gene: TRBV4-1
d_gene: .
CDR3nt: TGCGCCAGCAGCCAAGAAGGGGCGGGATTTGTAAGAAATGAGCAGTTCTTC
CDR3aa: CASSQEGAGFVRNEQFF

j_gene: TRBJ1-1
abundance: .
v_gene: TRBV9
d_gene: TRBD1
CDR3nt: TGTGCCAGCAGCGTGGTGGGAGACAGGGAGGAAGCTTTCTTT
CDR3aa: CASSVVGDREEAFF

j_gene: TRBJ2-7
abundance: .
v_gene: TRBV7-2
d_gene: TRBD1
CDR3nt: TGTGCCAGCAGCTTAGCTGAGGGACAGAAATACGAGCAGTACTTC
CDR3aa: CASSLAEGQKYEQYF

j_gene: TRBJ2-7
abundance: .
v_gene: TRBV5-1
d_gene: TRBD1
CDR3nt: TGCGCCAGCAGCGACCGACAGGGGGGGTACGAGCAGTACTTC
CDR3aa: CASSDRQGGYEQYF

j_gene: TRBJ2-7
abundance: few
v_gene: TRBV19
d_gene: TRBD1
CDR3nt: TGTGCCAGTAGTATTAACGGACAGGAATTCTCCTACGAGCAGTACTTC
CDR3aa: CASSINGQEFSYEQYF